The clone carrying this TCR beta chain was observed many times. Its specificity is not known. Samples each yielded at least 5.5 micrograms of total RNA. The data were taken from a study of blood T cells in healthy people across ages. A second PCR, run for about 7 to 11 cycles, used a sample-barcoded 5' primer plus a J-beta primer mix. Unique molecular identifiers of 12 random nucleotides labeled each cDNA. TCRdb itself ran the 5' RACE reads through MiXCR, one entry per CDR3 protein. The data contain more than 700,000 distinct CDR3 sequences, around half of them singletons. Study findings and constraints: It was held that the diversity estimates obtained from one million T cells were underestimates.

The sequenced sample was blood. The receptor was derived from a man at least 80 years old in good health.

This CDR3 reads CATSRGLAGGTEQFF. The CDR3 nucleotides read TGTGCCACCAGCAGGGGACTAGCGGGAGGTACTGAGCAGTTCTTC. The V call is TRBV15, the J call TRBJ2-1; 15 nucleotides match TRBD2. The CDR3 has 15 amino acids. Trimming removed 3 bases from V and 9 bases from J; junction bases left unmatched: 3. Germline CDR1 is LNHNV and CDR2 is YYDKDF (reference sequence).